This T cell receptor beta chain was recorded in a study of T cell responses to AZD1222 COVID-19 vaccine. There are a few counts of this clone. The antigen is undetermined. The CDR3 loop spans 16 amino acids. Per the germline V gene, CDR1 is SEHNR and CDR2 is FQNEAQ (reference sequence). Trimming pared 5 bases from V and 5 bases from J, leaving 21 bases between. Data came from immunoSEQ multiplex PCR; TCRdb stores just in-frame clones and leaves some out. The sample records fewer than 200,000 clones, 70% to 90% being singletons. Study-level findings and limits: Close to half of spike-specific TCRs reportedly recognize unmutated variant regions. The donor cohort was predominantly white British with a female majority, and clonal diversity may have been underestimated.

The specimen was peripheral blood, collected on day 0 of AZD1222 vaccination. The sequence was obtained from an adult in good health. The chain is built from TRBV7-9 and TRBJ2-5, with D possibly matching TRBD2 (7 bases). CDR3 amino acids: CASSKPVGGREETQYF. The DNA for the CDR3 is TGTGCCAGCAGCAAGCCCGTGGGGGGGCGCGAGGAGACCCAGTACTTC.